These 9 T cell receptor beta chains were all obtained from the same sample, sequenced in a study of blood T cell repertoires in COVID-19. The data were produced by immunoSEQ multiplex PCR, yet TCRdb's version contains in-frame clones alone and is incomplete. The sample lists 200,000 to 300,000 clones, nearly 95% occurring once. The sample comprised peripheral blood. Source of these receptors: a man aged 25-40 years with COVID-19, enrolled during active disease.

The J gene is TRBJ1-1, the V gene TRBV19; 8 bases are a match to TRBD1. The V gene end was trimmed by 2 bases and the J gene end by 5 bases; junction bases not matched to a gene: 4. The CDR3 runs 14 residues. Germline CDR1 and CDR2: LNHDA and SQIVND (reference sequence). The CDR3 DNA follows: TGTGCCAGTAGTATATCCAGGGGGCAGACTGAAGCTTTCTTT. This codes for CASSISRGQTEAFF.

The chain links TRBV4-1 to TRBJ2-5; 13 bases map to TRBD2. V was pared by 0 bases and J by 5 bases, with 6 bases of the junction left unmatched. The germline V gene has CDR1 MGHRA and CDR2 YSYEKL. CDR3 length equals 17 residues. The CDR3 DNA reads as TGCGCCAGCAGCCAAGAGAAAACTAGCGGGGGGGAGGAGACCCAGTACTTC. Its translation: CASSQEKTSGGEETQYF.

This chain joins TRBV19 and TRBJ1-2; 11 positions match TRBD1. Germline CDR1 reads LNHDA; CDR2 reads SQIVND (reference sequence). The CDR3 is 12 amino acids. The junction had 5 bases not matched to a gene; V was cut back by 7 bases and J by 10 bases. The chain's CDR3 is CASNGDRGYYTF. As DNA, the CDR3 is TGTGCCAGTAATGGGGACAGGGGGTACTACACCTTC.

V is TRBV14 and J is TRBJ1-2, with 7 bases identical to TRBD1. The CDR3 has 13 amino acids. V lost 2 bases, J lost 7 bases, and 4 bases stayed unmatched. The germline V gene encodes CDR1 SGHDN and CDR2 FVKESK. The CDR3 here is CASSQRQGSGYTF. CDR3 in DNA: TGTGCCAGCAGCCAAAGACAGGGCAGTGGCTACACCTTC.

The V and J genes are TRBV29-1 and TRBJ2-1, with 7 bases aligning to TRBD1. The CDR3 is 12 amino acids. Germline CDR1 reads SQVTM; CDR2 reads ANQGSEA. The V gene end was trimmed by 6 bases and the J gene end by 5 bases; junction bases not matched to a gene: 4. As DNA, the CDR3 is TGCAGCGTCATGGGGACAGACAATGAGCAGTTCTTC. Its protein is CSVMGTDNEQFF.

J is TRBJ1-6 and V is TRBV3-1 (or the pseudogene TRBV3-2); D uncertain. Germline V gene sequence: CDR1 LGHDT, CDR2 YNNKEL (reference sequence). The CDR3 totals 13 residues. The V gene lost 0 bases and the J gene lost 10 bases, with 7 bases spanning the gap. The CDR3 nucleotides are TGTGCCAGCAGCCAAGACCAGCGGTCACCCCTCCACTTT. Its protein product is CASSQDQRSPLHF.

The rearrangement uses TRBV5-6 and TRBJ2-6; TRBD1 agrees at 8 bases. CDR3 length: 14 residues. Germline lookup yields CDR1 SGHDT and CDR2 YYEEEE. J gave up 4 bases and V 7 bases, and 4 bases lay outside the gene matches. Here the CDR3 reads CASLRQGGANVLTF. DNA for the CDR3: TGTGCCAGCCTGAGACAGGGGGGGGCCAACGTCCTGACTTTC.

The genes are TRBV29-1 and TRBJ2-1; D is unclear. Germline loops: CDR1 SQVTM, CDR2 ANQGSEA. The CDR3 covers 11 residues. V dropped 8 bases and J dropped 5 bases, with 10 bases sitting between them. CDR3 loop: CSYYSDNEQFF. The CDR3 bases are TGCAGCTATTATTCGGACAATGAGCAGTTCTTC.

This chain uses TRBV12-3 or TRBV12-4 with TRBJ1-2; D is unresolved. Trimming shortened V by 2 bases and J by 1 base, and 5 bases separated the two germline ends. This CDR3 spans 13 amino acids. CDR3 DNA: TGTGCCAGCAGTTTAACGGGTAACTATGGCTACACCTTC. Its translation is CASSLTGNYGYTF.